Listed below are T cell receptor beta chains from one sample, sequenced in a study of shared clonotypes between healthy human individuals. Produced via immunoSEQ multiplex PCR; TCRdb's table is partial and in-frame only. The repertoire holds nearly 1 million clones, with about three quarters as singletons. The sample was memory CD4+ T cells sorted from blood. Receptors were obtained from a man aged 18 to 35 in good health. Each CDR3 is given with its conserved first and last residue. A D gene is named only where the DNA matches it firmly. Rows give clone size only sometimes, using once, few, many, or a class for an expanded clone.

clone_size: few; cdr3_length: 13; v_call: TRBV30; d_call: NA; j_call: TRBJ1-1; cdr3_aa: CAWSSGGNTEAFF; cdr3_nt: TGTGCCTGGAGTTCGGGAGGGAACACTGAAGCTTTCTTT
clone_size: few; cdr3_length: 12; v_call: TRBV30; d_call: NA; j_call: TRBJ2-7; cdr3_aa: CAWSQSSYEQYF; cdr3_nt: TGTGCCTGGAGTCAGAGCTCCTACGAGCAGTACTTC
clone_size: NA; cdr3_length: 16; v_call: TRBV5-6; d_call: NA; j_call: TRBJ2-3; cdr3_aa: CASSLGASASTDTQYF; cdr3_nt: TGTGCCAGCAGCTTGGGGGCTAGCGCTAGCACAGATACGCAGTATTTT
clone_size: few; cdr3_length: 14; v_call: TRBV11-2; d_call: NA; j_call: TRBJ1-3; cdr3_aa: CASSLGVAGNTIYF; cdr3_nt: TGTGCCAGCAGCTTAGGGGTCGCTGGAAACACCATATATTTT
clone_size: NA; cdr3_length: 12; v_call: TRBV6-5; d_call: NA; j_call: TRBJ2-3; cdr3_aa: CASHTSTDTQYF; cdr3_nt: TGTGCCAGCCACACAAGCACAGATACGCAGTATTTT
clone_size: NA; cdr3_length: 16; v_call: TRBV5-1; d_call: NA; j_call: TRBJ2-1; cdr3_aa: CASSRPTGSQGNEQFF; cdr3_nt: TGCGCCAGCAGCAGACCGACCGGGTCACAAGGCAATGAGCAGTTCTTC
clone_size: NA; cdr3_length: 13; v_call: TRBV29-1; d_call: TRBD1; j_call: TRBJ1-4; cdr3_aa: CSVGTGTNEKLFF; cdr3_nt: TGCAGCGTGGGGACAGGGACTAATGAAAAACTGTTTTTT
clone_size: NA; cdr3_length: 15; v_call: TRBV5-1; d_call: TRBD2; j_call: TRBJ2-7; cdr3_aa: CASSLVLAGSSEQYF; cdr3_nt: TGCGCCAGCAGCTTGGTCCTAGCGGGATCTTCCGAGCAGTACTTC
clone_size: NA; cdr3_length: 13; v_call: TRBV5-6; d_call: NA; j_call: TRBJ1-2; cdr3_aa: CASSLEDDYGYTF; cdr3_nt: TGTGCCAGCAGCTTAGAGGACGACTATGGCTACACCTTC
clone_size: NA; cdr3_length: 13; v_call: TRBV7-2; d_call: NA; j_call: TRBJ1-2; cdr3_aa: CASSPRGAYGYTF; cdr3_nt: TGTGCCAGCAGCCCGCGGGGGGCCTATGGCTACACCTTC
clone_size: NA; cdr3_length: 13; v_call: TRBV12-5; d_call: NA; j_call: TRBJ1-2; cdr3_aa: CASGAQLGGGYTF; cdr3_nt: TGTGCTAGTGGAGCACAGCTGGGGGGTGGCTACACCTTC
clone_size: once; cdr3_length: 15; v_call: TRBV7-2; d_call: NA; j_call: TRBJ2-7; cdr3_aa: CASSPRLGSSYEQYF; cdr3_nt: TGTGCCAGCAGCCCACGGCTGGGGAGCTCCTACGAGCAGTACTTC
clone_size: NA; cdr3_length: 11; v_call: TRBV6-5; d_call: NA; j_call: TRBJ2-3; cdr3_aa: CASSYMDTQYF; cdr3_nt: TGTGCCAGCAGTTATATGGATACGCAGTATTTT
clone_size: NA; cdr3_length: 13; v_call: TRBV6-1; d_call: NA; j_call: TRBJ1-2; cdr3_aa: CASSERGGYGYTF; cdr3_nt: TGTGCCAGCAGTGAACGGGGAGGCTATGGCTACACCTTC
clone_size: NA; cdr3_length: 14; v_call: TRBV28; d_call: NA; j_call: TRBJ1-6; cdr3_aa: CASSLDPRSDPLHF; cdr3_nt: TGTGCCAGCAGTTTAGACCCCAGGAGTGACCCCCTCCACTTT
clone_size: NA; cdr3_length: 17; v_call: TRBV29-1; d_call: TRBD2; j_call: TRBJ2-1; cdr3_aa: CSGLAGALSSSYNEQFF; cdr3_nt: TGCAGCGGCCTAGCGGGGGCCCTTTCGAGCTCCTACAATGAGCAGTTCTTC
clone_size: once; cdr3_length: 13; v_call: TRBV6-5; d_call: TRBD1; j_call: TRBJ1-2; cdr3_aa: CASSPGQGRRYTF; cdr3_nt: TGTGCCAGCAGTCCGGGACAGGGGAGGCGCTACACCTTC
clone_size: NA; cdr3_length: 14; v_call: TRBV28; d_call: TRBD1; j_call: TRBJ1-4; cdr3_aa: CASRAGGRTEKLFF; cdr3_nt: TGTGCCAGCAGGGCAGGGGGCCGGACCGAAAAACTGTTTTTT
clone_size: NA; cdr3_length: 14; v_call: TRBV10-3; d_call: NA; j_call: TRBJ1-6; cdr3_aa: CAISEGRAHSPLHF; cdr3_nt: TGTGCCATCAGTGAGGGCAGGGCCCATTCACCCCTCCACTTT
clone_size: NA; cdr3_length: 15; v_call: TRBV2; d_call: NA; j_call: TRBJ2-1; cdr3_aa: CASSDLDNSYNEQFF; cdr3_nt: TGTGCCAGCAGTGACCTGGACAACTCCTACAATGAGCAGTTCTTC
clone_size: NA; cdr3_length: 12; v_call: TRBV30; d_call: NA; j_call: TRBJ2-5; cdr3_aa: CAWSEDSETQYF; cdr3_nt: TGTGCCTGGAGTGAGGATTCGGAGACCCAGTACTTC
clone_size: NA; cdr3_length: 15; v_call: TRBV2; d_call: TRBD1; j_call: TRBJ2-1; cdr3_aa: CASSEEDRVRDEQFF; cdr3_nt: TGTGCCAGCAGTGAAGAAGACAGGGTTCGCGATGAGCAGTTCTTC
clone_size: once; cdr3_length: 14; v_call: TRBV5-1; d_call: TRBD1; j_call: TRBJ2-5; cdr3_aa: CASTMGQGAETQYF; cdr3_nt: TGCGCCAGCACCATGGGACAGGGGGCTGAGACCCAGTACTTC
clone_size: NA; cdr3_length: 11; v_call: TRBV6-5; d_call: NA; j_call: TRBJ2-7; cdr3_aa: CASGQTYEQYF; cdr3_nt: TGTGCCAGCGGACAAACCTACGAGCAGTACTTC
clone_size: NA; cdr3_length: 12; v_call: TRBV7-2; d_call: NA; j_call: TRBJ2-7; cdr3_aa: CASSETGYEQYF; cdr3_nt: TGTGCCAGCAGCGAGACAGGCTACGAGCAGTACTTC
clone_size: NA; cdr3_length: 15; v_call: TRBV25-1; d_call: NA; j_call: TRBJ1-6; cdr3_aa: CASCPGGSYNSPLHF; cdr3_nt: TGTGCCAGCTGTCCGGGGGGCTCCTATAATTCACCCCTCCACTTT
clone_size: NA; cdr3_length: 14; v_call: TRBV5-1; d_call: TRBD1; j_call: TRBJ2-7; cdr3_aa: CASSPDRGVYEQYF; cdr3_nt: TGCGCCAGCAGCCCGGACAGGGGTGTCTACGAGCAGTACTTC
clone_size: NA; cdr3_length: 14; v_call: TRBV10-3; d_call: NA; j_call: TRBJ1-1; cdr3_aa: CAISESGGDTEAFF; cdr3_nt: TGTGCCATCAGTGAGTCCGGGGGGGACACTGAAGCTTTCTTT